The subject of this entry is one T cell receptor beta chain. Its target is not known. The length of the CDR3 is 15 residues. Per germline, CDR1 SEHNR and CDR2 FQNEAQ (reference sequence). V lost 3 bases to trimming and J lost 3 bases; unmatched junction nucleotides: 5. The data derive from a study of T cells in localized non-small cell lung cancer. The repertoire was sequenced with immunoSEQ multiplex PCR; TCRdb's copy has only in-frame clones and lacks some. The repertoire holds tens of thousands of clones, with over 75% as singletons. Study-wide points: Longer overall survival was seen with higher T cell density measured in blood. The tumor had only one region sequenced, so heterogeneity remains possible. Adjacent lung exhibited a median of 57 among the 100 most abundant tumor clones. Of the tissues analyzed, uninvolved adjacent lung showed maximal T cell clonality, greater than tumor.

The sequence was obtained from a woman aged 35 to 70 with stage I lung adenocarcinoma. The rearrangement uses TRBV7-9 and TRBJ2-1, with 7 bases aligning to TRBD2. The material sequenced was peripheral blood, taken before any cancer treatment. CDR3 sequence (DNA): TGTGCCAGCAGCTTGTTAACGGGAGGCTACAATGAGCAGTTCTTC. Translated: CASSLLTGGYNEQFF. Looking up the rest from reference TRBV7-9 and TRBJ2-1 gives the full variable domain: DTGVSQNPRHKITKRGQNVTFRCDPISEHNRLYWYRQTLGQGPEFLTYFQNEAQLEKSRLLSDRFSAERPKGSFSTLEIQRTEQGDSAMYLCASSLLTGGYNEQFFGPGTRLTVL.